This T cell receptor beta chain was documented in a study of PD-1 blockade in classical Hodgkin lymphoma. In the study overall: Treatment was intravenous nivolumab, 3 mg/kg every 2 weeks, until progression.

Every one of the patients relapsed after autologous stem cell transplantation (brentuximab vedotin exposure was variable). The patients, who had relapsed/refractory classical Hodgkin lymphoma, achieved best responses of complete response, partial response or progressive disease. Profiled with immunoSEQ multiplex PCR; TCRdb holds only in-frame clones, not every one. The table records around 30,000 clones, 71% of them present only once. This clone was seen once. Its antigen is not known. Findings of the study overall: At baseline, newly diagnosed patients reportedly showed less TCR diversity than healthy donors.

V lost 7 bases to trimming and J lost 5 bases; unmatched junction nucleotides: 3. CDR1 and CDR2 from the germline V gene are SNHLY and FYNNEI. The CDR3 contains 12 residues. This chain connects TRBV2 to TRBJ1-1, with 8 bases lining up with TRBD1. This TCR came from a human donor with classical Hodgkin lymphoma. The sequencing here drew on peripheral blood mononuclear cells (PBMCs), taken before the second cycle of nivolumab. CDR3 in amino acids: CASTGGETEAFF. In DNA form, the CDR3 reads TGTGCCAGCACAGGGGGCGAGACTGAAGCTTTCTTT.